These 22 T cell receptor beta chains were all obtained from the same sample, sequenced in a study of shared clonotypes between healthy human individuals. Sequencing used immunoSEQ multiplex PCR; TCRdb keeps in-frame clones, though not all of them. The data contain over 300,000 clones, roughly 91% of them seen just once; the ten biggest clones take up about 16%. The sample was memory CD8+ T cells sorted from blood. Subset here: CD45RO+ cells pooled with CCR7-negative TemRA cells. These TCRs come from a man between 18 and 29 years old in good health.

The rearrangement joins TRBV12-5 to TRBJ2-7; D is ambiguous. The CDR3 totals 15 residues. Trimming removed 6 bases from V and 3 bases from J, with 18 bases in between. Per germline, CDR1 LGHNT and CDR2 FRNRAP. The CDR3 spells CASGRTPGPGYEQYF. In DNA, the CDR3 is TGTGCTAGTGGCCGAACCCCTGGACCGGGCTACGAGCAGTACTTC.

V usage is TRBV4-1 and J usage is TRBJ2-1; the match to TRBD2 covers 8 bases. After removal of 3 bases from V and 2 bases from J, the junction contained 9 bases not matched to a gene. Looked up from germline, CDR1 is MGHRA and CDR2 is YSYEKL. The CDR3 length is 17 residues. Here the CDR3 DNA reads TGCGCCAGCAGCCAGGTGAGCGGGGGCTCCCCCTACAATGAGCAGTTCTTC. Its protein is CASSQVSGGSPYNEQFF.

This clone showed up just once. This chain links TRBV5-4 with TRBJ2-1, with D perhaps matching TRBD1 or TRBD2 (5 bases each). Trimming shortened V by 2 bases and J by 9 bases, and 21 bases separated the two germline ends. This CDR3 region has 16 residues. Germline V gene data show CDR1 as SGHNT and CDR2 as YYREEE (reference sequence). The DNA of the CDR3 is TGTGCCAGCAGCTTAAGCCGGCTCGTGGGACGCGCTGAGCAGTTCTTC. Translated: CASSLSRLVGRAEQFF. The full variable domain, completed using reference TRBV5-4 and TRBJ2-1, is ETGVTQSPTHLIKTRGQQVTLRCSSQSGHNTVSWYQQALGQGPQFIFQYYREEENGRGNFPPRFSGLQFPNYSSELNVNALELDDSALYLCASSLSRLVGRAEQFFGPGTRLTVL.

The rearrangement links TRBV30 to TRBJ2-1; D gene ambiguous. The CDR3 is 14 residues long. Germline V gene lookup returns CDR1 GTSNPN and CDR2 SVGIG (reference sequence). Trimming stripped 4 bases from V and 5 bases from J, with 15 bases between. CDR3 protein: CAWTIVGSDNEQFF. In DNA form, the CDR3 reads TGTGCCTGGACCATAGTAGGTTCGGACAATGAGCAGTTCTTC.

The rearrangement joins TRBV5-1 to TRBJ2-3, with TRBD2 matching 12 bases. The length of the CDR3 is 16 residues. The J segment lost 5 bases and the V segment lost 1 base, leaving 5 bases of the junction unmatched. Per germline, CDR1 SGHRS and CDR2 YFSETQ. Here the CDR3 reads CASSLRLAGAVDTQYF. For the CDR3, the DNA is TGCGCCAGCAGCTTGCGACTAGCGGGAGCGGTAGATACGCAGTATTTT. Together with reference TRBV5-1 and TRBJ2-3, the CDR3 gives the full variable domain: KAGVTQTPRYLIKTRGQQVTLSCSPISGHRSVSWYQQTPGQGLQFLFEYFSETQRNKGNFPGRFSGRQFSNSRSEMNVSTLELGDSALYLCASSLRLAGAVDTQYFGPGTRLTVL.

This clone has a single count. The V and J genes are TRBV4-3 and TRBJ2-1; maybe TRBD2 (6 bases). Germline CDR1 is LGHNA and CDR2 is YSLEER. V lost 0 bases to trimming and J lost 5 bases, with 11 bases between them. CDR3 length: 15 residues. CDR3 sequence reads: CASSQDGDLNNEQFF. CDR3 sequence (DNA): TGCGCCAGCAGCCAAGACGGGGACTTAAACAATGAGCAGTTCTTC.

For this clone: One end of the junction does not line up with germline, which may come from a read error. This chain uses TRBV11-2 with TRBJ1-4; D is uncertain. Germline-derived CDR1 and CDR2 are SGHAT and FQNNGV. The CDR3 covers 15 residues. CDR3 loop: CASSLGPWMIERLFF. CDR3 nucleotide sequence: TGTGCCAGCAGCTTAGGTCCCTGGATGATAGAAAGACTGTTTTTT.

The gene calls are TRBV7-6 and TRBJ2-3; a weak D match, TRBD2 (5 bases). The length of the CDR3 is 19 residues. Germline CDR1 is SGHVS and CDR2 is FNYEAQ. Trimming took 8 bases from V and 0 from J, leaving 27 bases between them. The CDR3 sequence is CASRLLLGEFRTSTDTQYF. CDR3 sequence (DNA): TGTGCCAGCCGTCTTTTATTGGGAGAGTTTAGGACCAGCACAGATACGCAGTATTTT.

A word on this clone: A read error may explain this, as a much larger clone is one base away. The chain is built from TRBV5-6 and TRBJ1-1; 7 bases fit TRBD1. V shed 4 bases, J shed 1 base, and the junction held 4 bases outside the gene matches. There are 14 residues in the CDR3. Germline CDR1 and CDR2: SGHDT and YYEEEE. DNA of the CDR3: TGTGCCAGCAGCGACGGGACAGCGAACACTGAAGCTTTCTTT. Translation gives CASSDGTANTEAFF. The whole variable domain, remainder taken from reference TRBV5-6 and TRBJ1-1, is DAGVTQSPTHLIKTRGQQVTLRCSPKSGHDTVSWYQQALGQGPQFIFQYYEEEERQRGNFPDRFSGHQFPNYSSELNVNALLLGDSALYLCASSDGTANTEAFFGQGTRLTVV.

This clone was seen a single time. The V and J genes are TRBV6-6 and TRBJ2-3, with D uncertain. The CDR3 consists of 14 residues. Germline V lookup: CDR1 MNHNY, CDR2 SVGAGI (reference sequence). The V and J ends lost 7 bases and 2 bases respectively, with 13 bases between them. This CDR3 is CASTQTTFTDTQYF. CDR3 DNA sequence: TGTGCCAGCACCCAAACCACTTTCACAGATACGCAGTATTTT.

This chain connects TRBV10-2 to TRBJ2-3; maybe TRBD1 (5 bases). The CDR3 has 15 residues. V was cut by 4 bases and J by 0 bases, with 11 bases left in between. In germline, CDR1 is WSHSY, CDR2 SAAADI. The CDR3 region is CASSAWTTSTDTQYF. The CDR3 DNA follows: TGCGCCAGCAGTGCTTGGACAACTAGCACAGATACGCAGTATTTT.

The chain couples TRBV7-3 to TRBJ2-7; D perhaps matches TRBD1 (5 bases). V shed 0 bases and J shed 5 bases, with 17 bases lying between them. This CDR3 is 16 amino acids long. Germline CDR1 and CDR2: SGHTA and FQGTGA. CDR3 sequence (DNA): TGTGCCAGCAGCTTAACGATCCAGGGCACAGTGGACGAGCAGTACTTC. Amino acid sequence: CASSLTIQGTVDEQYF.

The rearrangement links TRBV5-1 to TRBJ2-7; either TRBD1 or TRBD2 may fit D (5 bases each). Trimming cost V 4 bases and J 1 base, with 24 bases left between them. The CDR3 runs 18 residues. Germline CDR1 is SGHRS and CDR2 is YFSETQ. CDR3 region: CASSPPLAGAAKSYEQYF. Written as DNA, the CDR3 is TGCGCCAGCAGCCCCCCCCTGGCCGGGGCTGCAAAATCCTACGAGCAGTACTTC.

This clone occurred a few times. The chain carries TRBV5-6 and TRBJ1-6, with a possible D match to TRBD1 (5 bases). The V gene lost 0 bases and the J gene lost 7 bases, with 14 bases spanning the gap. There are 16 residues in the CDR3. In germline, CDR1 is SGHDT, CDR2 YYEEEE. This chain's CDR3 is CASSLDGGTGNSPLHF. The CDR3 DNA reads TGTGCCAGCAGCTTGGATGGTGGGACGGGGAATTCACCCCTCCACTTT.

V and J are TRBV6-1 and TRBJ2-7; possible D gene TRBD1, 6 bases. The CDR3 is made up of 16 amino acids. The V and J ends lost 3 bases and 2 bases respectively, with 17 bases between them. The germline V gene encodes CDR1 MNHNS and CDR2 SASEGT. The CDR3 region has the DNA TGTGCCAGCAGTGACCCGGGACAAGGATCTCCCTACGAGCAGTACTTC. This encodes CASSDPGQGSPYEQYF.

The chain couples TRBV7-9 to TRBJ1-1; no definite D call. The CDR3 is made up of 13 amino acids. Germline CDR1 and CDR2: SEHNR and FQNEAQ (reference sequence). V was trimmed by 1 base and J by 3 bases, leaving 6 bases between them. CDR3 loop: CASSLDTDTEAFF. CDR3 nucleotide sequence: TGTGCCAGCAGCTTAGACACCGACACTGAAGCTTTCTTT.

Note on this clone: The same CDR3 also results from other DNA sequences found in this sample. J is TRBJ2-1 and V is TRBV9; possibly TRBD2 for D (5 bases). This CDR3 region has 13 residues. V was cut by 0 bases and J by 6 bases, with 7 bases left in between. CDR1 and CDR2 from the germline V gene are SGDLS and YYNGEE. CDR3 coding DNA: TGTGCCAGCAGCGTAGCTACTAGCAATGAGCAGTTCTTC. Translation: CASSVATSNEQFF.

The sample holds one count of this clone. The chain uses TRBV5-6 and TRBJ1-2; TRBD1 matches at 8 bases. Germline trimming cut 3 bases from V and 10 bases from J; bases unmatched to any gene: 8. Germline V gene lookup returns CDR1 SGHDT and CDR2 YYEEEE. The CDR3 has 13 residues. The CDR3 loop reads CASSWGTGGIYTF. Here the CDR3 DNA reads TGTGCCAGCAGCTGGGGCACAGGGGGTATCTACACCTTC.

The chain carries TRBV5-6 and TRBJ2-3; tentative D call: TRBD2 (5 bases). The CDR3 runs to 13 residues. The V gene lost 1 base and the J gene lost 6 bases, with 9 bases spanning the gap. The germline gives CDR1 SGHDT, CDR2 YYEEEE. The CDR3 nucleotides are TGTGCCAGCAGCTTGAAGGGAGTGGATACGCAGTATTTT. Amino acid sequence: CASSLKGVDTQYF.

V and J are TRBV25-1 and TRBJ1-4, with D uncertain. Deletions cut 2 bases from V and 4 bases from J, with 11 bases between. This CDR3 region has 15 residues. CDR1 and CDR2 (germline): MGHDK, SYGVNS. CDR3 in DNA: TGTGCCAGCAGTGAAGACGGGCAGTATAATGAAAAACTGTTTTTT. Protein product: CASSEDGQYNEKLFF.

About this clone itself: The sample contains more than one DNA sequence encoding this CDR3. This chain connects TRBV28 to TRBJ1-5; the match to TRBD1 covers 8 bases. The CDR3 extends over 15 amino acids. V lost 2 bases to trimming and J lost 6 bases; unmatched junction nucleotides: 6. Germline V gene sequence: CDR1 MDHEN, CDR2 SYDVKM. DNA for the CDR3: TGTGCCAGCAGTTTAGGGCCAGGGGGCGGTCAGCCCCAGCATTTT. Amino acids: CASSLGPGGGQPQHF.

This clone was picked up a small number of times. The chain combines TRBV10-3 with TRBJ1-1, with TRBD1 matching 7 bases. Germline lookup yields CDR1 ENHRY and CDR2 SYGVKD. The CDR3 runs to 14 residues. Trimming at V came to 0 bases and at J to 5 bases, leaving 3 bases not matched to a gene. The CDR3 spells CAISESTGVTEAFF. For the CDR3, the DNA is TGTGCCATCAGTGAGTCTACAGGGGTGACTGAAGCTTTCTTT.